The 25 T cell receptor beta chains below were found in one sample sequenced in a study of T cell responses to AZD1222 COVID-19 vaccine. Only in-frame clones appear in the TCRdb table, and some are missing; sequencing was by immunoSEQ multiplex PCR. Here the sample spans roughly 130,000 clones, around 92% being singletons. This specimen consisted of peripheral blood, obtained on day 0 of AZD1222 vaccination. All receptors come from an adult in good health.

The rearrangement links TRBV20-1 to TRBJ1-5, with 7 nucleotides matching TRBD1. The length of the CDR3 is 15 residues. J was trimmed by 2 bases and V by 3 bases; bases with no gene match: 7. Germline assignment: CDR1 DFQATT and CDR2 SNEGSKA (reference sequence). CDR3 protein: CSASRWDSGNQPQHF. The DNA for the CDR3 is TGCAGTGCTAGTCGTTGGGACAGTGGCAATCAGCCCCAGCATTTT.

The CDR3 loop is CASMPVGSSYEQYF. Here the CDR3 DNA reads TGCGCCAGCATGCCTGTTGGGAGCTCCTACGAGCAGTACTTC. The chain links TRBV10-2 to TRBJ2-7; maybe TRBD2 (5 bases). The ends were cut back, 7 bases at V and 0 bases at J, with 13 bases in the middle. Germline V lookup: CDR1 WSHSY, CDR2 SAAADI. This CDR3 contains 14 residues.

The chain is built from TRBV7-2 and TRBJ1-2; TRBD1 might be the D (6 bases). In germline, CDR1 is SGHTA, CDR2 FQGNSA. V shed 2 bases and J shed 8 bases, with 12 bases lying between them. The CDR3 totals 13 residues. The CDR3 reads CASSLNREDGYTF. The CDR3, as DNA: TGTGCCAGCAGCTTAAACAGGGAGGACGGCTACACCTTC.

This rearrangement joins TRBV9 to TRBJ2-3, with D unresolved. The CDR3 loop spans 15 amino acids. Germline CDR1 reads SGDLS; CDR2 reads YYNGEE. The ends were cut back, 4 bases at V and 3 bases at J, with 15 bases in the middle. The CDR3 DNA is TGTGCCAGCAGCCCCCTGGGTTGGGGAACAGATACGCAGTATTTT. Protein product: CASSPLGWGTDTQYF.

The chain couples TRBV20-1 to TRBJ2-3; 12 bases agree with TRBD2. This CDR3 spans 21 amino acids. The germline gives CDR1 DFQATT, CDR2 SNEGSKA (reference sequence). Germline trimming cut 3 bases from V and 0 bases from J; bases unmatched to any gene: 19. The CDR3: CSASTPGSWASGGGSTDTQYF. CDR3 coding DNA: TGCAGTGCTAGTACTCCCGGCTCGTGGGCTAGCGGGGGGGGAAGCACAGATACGCAGTATTTT.

The chain recombines TRBV14 with TRBJ1-2; D is ambiguous. The CDR3 is 12 residues long. The V gene's germline CDR1 is SGHDN and CDR2 FVKESK. Trimming pared 4 bases from V and 2 bases from J, leaving 5 bases between. The CDR3 nucleotides read TGTGCCAGCAGCCGTCAGAACTATGGCTACACCTTC. Its translation: CASSRQNYGYTF.

Turning to this clone: Sequence at one end of the junction differs from germline and may be a read error. Additional DNA sequences in this sample encode the identical CDR3. The chain joins TRBV18 to TRBJ1-5; no clear D. The CDR3 sequence is 14 residues long. Per the germline V gene, CDR1 is KGHSH and CDR2 is LQKENI. The CDR3 is CASSPLGSNQPQHF. CDR3 DNA: TGTGCCAGCTCCCCACTCGGGAGCAATCAGCCCCAGCATTTT.

V gene TRBV7-2 combines with J gene TRBJ1-2; D is unclear. V shed 3 bases and J shed 8 bases, with 13 bases lying between them. Germline V CDR1 and CDR2: SGHTA, FQGNSA. The CDR3 runs 13 residues. The CDR3 region is CASSFAQQGGYTF. The CDR3 coding sequence is TGTGCCAGCAGCTTTGCCCAGCAAGGGGGCTACACCTTC.

The CDR3 bases are TGTGCCAGCAGCGAGAACACGGGCGCGGGGCCCCAGCATTTT. Protein product: CASSENTGAGPQHF. The chain links TRBV7-2 to TRBJ1-5; D ambiguous. The CDR3 totals 14 residues. V was clipped by 5 bases and J by 9 bases, with 17 bases between them. Germline V gene lookup returns CDR1 SGHTA and CDR2 FQGNSA.

This chain connects TRBV5-8 to TRBJ1-5; a weak D match, TRBD1 (6 bases). V lost 7 bases to trimming and J lost 2 bases, with 19 bases between them. The CDR3 is 16 amino acids. The V gene's germline CDR1 is SGHTS and CDR2 YDEGEE. CDR3 coding DNA: TGTGCCAGCCGGTCACTTGGGGGCGCGGGCAATCAGCCCCAGCATTTT. Its translation: CASRSLGGAGNQPQHF.

The V call is TRBV7-8, the J call TRBJ2-1; the match to TRBD2 covers 11 bases. Trimming took 5 bases from V and 14 from J; bases not matched to a gene: 5. The CDR3 totals 12 residues. CDR1 is SGHVS and CDR2 is FQNEAQ in the germline V gene. In nucleotides, the CDR3 is TGTGCCAGCAGCCTACTAGCGGGGGAGGAGTTCTTC. Its translation: CASSLLAGEEFF.

The chain uses TRBV9 and TRBJ1-6; D is perhaps TRBD1 (6 bases). Trimming took off 8 bases at V and 4 bases at J, with 16 bases between the two ends. Germline-derived CDR1 and CDR2 are SGDLS and YYNGEE. This CDR3 is built from 15 residues. CDR3 loop: CASGDGGPYNSPLHF. CDR3 bases: TGTGCCAGTGGGGACGGGGGCCCATATAATTCACCCCTCCACTTT.

The chain has TRBV30 and TRBJ2-3; TRBD2 aligns across 8 bases. This CDR3 contains 15 residues. Germline values: CDR1 GTSNPN, CDR2 SVGIG (reference sequence). V shed 3 bases and J 2 bases; nucleotides not matched to a gene: 7. The CDR3, as DNA: TGTGCCTGGAGCGGTCTAGCGGGTCACACAGATACGCAGTATTTT. Translated: CAWSGLAGHTDTQYF.

This clone was seen only once. V and J are TRBV2 and TRBJ1-1; unclear D gene. CDR3 length: 13 amino acids. The V and J ends lost 8 bases and 2 bases respectively, with 12 bases between them. In germline, CDR1 is SNHLY, CDR2 FYNNEI. Here the CDR3 reads CASGGRLNTEAFF. The CDR3 coding sequence is TGTGCCAGCGGTGGACGGCTCAACACTGAAGCTTTCTTT. Full variable domain (outside the CDR3, taken from reference TRBV2 and TRBJ1-1): EPEVTQTPSHQVTQMGQEVILRCVPISNHLYFYWYRQILGQKVEFLVSFYNNEISEKSEIFDDQFSVERPDGSNFTLKIRSTKLEDSAMYFCASGGRLNTEAFFGQGTRLTVV.

The V gene is TRBV13, the J gene TRBJ1-1; perhaps TRBD1 as D (5 bases). The CDR3 covers 14 residues. The V end lost 5 bases, the J end lost 7 bases, and 17 bases lay between the germline ends. Germline values: CDR1 PRHDT, CDR2 FYEKMQ (reference sequence). DNA of the CDR3: TGTGCCAGCAGCCCCGGGACGAAGAGGGATGAAGCTTTCTTT. It encodes CASSPGTKRDEAFF.

The rearrangement joins TRBV5-4 to TRBJ2-2; D is ambiguous. V was cut by 4 bases and J by 1 base, with 17 bases left in between. This CDR3 comprises 17 residues. The germline CDR1 and CDR2 sequences are SGHNT and YYREEE (reference sequence). The CDR3 DNA reads as TGTGCCAGCAGCCCGCCCCTCGGACGGATGAACACCGGGGAGCTGTTTTTT. Amino acid sequence: CASSPPLGRMNTGELFF.

The J gene is TRBJ1-3, the V gene TRBV4-2, with a possible D match to TRBD1 (6 bases). The CDR3 has 19 residues. V lost 0 bases and J 2 bases, leaving 20 bases between the germline ends. Germline lookup yields CDR1 LGHNA and CDR2 YNFKEQ. The CDR3 DNA reads TGTGCCAGCAGCCAAGATCGGGTAGGGGGGGCCGGCGCTGGAAACACCATATATTTT. Its translation: CASSQDRVGGAGAGNTIYF.

This clone was found once. The chain couples TRBV5-8 to TRBJ1-5; D call uncertain. With 2 bases removed from V and 3 bases from J, the gap between germline ends came to 9 bases. Germline V gene data show CDR1 as SGHTS and CDR2 as YDEGEE. The CDR3 spans 14 residues. The CDR3 DNA follows: TGTGCCAGCAGCTTTCGGCGGACCAATCAGCCCCAGCATTTT. This codes for CASSFRRTNQPQHF.

V usage is TRBV6-5 and J usage is TRBJ1-2, with 12 bases aligning to TRBD1. Germline trimming cut 5 bases from V and 7 bases from J; bases unmatched to any gene: 8. CDR1 MNHEY and CDR2 SVGAGI come from the germline V gene. This CDR3 region has 15 residues. CDR3: CASSRRDRGLSGYTF. The CDR3 DNA follows: TGTGCCAGCAGTCGCCGGGACAGGGGGCTTAGTGGCTACACCTTC.

The gene calls are TRBV10-3 and TRBJ1-1; D is uncertain. Trimming took 2 bases from V and 7 from J, leaving 8 bases between them. The CDR3 loop spans 12 amino acids. Germline V gene sequence: CDR1 ENHRY, CDR2 SYGVKD. The CDR3 sequence is CAISEVWNEAFF. DNA of the CDR3: TGTGCCATCAGTGAGGTATGGAATGAAGCTTTCTTT.

This clone was picked up one time. This chain links TRBV3-1 (or the pseudogene TRBV3-2) with TRBJ1-5, with D unclear. The germline V and J ends were trimmed by 2 bases and 4 bases, with 9 bases remaining between them. The CDR3 totals 14 residues. The germline CDR1 and CDR2 sequences are LGHDT and YNNKEL (reference sequence). CDR3 region: CASSQSETNQPQHF. For the CDR3, the DNA is TGTGCCAGCAGCCAATCCGAGACGAATCAGCCCCAGCATTTT.

The chain joins TRBV10-3 to TRBJ1-1; possibly TRBD1 for D (6 bases). In germline, CDR1 is ENHRY, CDR2 SYGVKD. Trimming removed 6 bases from V and 4 bases from J, with 12 bases in between. The CDR3 is 13 amino acids. Here the CDR3 DNA reads TGTGCCATCAGACAGGGTTCGGGCACTGAAGCTTTCTTT. Translating gives CAIRQGSGTEAFF.

In its sample, this clone was seen a few times. The chain joins TRBV30 to TRBJ2-7; unclear D gene. The ends were cut back, 0 bases at V and 3 bases at J, with 6 bases in the middle. The CDR3 loop spans 12 amino acids. The germline V gene has CDR1 GTSNPN and CDR2 SVGIG (reference sequence). CDR3 nucleotide sequence: TGTGCCTGGAGTGTAAACAGCTACGAGCAGTACTTC. Amino acids: CAWSVNSYEQYF. The variable domain in full, with the rest retrieved from reference TRBV30 and TRBJ2-7, is SQTIHQWPATLVQPVGSPLSLECTVEGTSNPNLYWYRQAAGRGLQLLFYSVGIGQISSEVPQNLSASRPQDRQFILSSKKLLLSDSGFYLCAWSVNSYEQYFGPGTRLTVT.

The rearrangement uses TRBV6-1 and TRBJ1-5, with a tentative D call TRBD1 (6 bases). V lost 3 bases and J 6 bases, leaving 12 bases between the germline ends. This CDR3 is 14 amino acids long. Germline CDR1 is MNHNS and CDR2 is SASEGT. CDR3 sequence: CASSDIQGSQPQHF. The CDR3 nucleotides read TGTGCCAGCAGTGACATACAGGGTTCTCAGCCCCAGCATTTT.

This clone was recorded a few times. The V gene is TRBV6-4, the J gene TRBJ2-3, with 7 bases aligning to TRBD1. The CDR3 totals 15 residues. Germline CDR1 and CDR2: MRHNA and SNTAGT. The J segment lost 2 bases and the V segment lost 3 bases, leaving 5 bases of the junction unmatched. Here the CDR3 reads CASSESGTATDTQYF. CDR3 nucleotides: TGTGCCAGCAGTGAATCCGGGACAGCCACAGATACGCAGTATTTT.